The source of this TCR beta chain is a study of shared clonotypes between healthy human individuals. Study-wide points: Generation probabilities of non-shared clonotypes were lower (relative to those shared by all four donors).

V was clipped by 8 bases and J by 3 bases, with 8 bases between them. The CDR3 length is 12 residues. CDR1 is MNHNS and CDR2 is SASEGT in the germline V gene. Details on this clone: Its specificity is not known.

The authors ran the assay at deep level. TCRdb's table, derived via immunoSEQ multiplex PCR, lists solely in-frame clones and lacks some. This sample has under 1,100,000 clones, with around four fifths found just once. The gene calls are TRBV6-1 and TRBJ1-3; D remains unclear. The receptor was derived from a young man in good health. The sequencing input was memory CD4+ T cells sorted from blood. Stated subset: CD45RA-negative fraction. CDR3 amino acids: CASAGNGNTIYF. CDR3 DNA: TGTGCCAGCGCGGGGAATGGAAACACCATATATTTT.